This T cell receptor (beta chain) was recovered during a study of cytomegalovirus exposure and HLA in healthy donors. Whole-study results and caveats: Later on, a genetic analysis was performed. It linked a missense variant in DCLRE1C with V- and J-gene trimming of TCR beta. The presence/absence work took it that sequencing depth was about the same across donors.

The CDR3 extends over 14 amino acids. Germline V CDR1 and CDR2: SGDLS, YYNGEE. Trimming removed 0 bases from V and 9 bases from J, with 10 bases in between. Of note for this clone: Its cognate antigen is unknown.

Primers for the PCR totalled 60 Vbeta and 13 Jbeta. The assay was immunoSEQ multiplex PCR, and TCRdb's table has in-frame clones only and misses some. The table lists approximately 72,000 clones, approximately 82% of them singletons. This clonotype originated in a man aged 18 to 29 in good health and CMV-seronegative. The V and J genes are TRBV9 and TRBJ1-6, with unresolved D. The sequencing sample was made of PBMCs. The CDR3 loop is CASSVDGAGSPLHF. The CDR3 DNA sequence: TGTGCCAGCAGCGTAGATGGAGCTGGTTCACCCCTCCACTTT.